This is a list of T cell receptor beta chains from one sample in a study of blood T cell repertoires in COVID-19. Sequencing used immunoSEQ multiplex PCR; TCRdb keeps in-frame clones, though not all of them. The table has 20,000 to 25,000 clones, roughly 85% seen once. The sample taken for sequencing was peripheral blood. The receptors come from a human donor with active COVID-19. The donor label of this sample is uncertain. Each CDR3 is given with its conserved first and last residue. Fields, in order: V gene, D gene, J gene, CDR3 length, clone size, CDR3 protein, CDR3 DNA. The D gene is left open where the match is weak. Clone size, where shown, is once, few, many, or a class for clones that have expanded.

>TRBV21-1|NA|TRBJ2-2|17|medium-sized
CASSNPLAGGLTGELFF
TGTGCCAGCAGCAACCCTCTTGCGGGAGGTTTGACGGGGGAGCTGTTTTTT
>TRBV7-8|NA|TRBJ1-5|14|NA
CASSHNVGFEPQHF
TGTGCCAGCAGCCATAACGTGGGCTTTGAGCCCCAGCATTTT
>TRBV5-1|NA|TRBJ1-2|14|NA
CASSLITEPRGYTF
TGCGCCAGCAGCTTGATCACAGAACCCCGAGGCTACACCTTC
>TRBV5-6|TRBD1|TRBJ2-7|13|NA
CASSRTGGNEQYF
TGTGCCAGCAGCCGGACAGGGGGCAACGAGCAGTACTTC
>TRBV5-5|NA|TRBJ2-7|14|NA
CASTLGSSSYEQYF
TGTGCCAGCACGCTTGGATCTAGCTCCTACGAGCAGTACTTC
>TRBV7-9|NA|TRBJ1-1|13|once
CASSLGSGTEAFF
TGTGCCAGCAGCTTAGGCAGCGGGACTGAAGCTTTCTTT
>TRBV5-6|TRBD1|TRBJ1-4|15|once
CASSLGTGGGEKLFF
TGTGCCAGCAGCTTGGGAACAGGGGGCGGTGAAAAACTGTTTTTT
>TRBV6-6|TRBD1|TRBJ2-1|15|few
CASSYPGQGSNEQFF
TGTGCCAGCAGTTACCCGGGACAGGGATCCAATGAGCAGTTCTTC
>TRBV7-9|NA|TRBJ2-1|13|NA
CASSALPRDEQFF
TGTGCCAGCAGCGCCCTCCCGCGGGATGAGCAGTTCTTC
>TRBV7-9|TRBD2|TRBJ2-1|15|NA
CASSLGLAGSHEQFF
TGTGCCAGCAGCCTCGGACTAGCGGGTAGCCATGAGCAGTTCTTC
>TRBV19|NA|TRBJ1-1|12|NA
CASSDRRAEAFF
TGTGCCAGTAGTGACCGGAGGGCTGAAGCTTTCTTT
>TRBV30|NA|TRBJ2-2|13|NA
CAWTGRFTGELFF
TGTGCCTGGACAGGGAGGTTTACCGGGGAGCTGTTTTTT
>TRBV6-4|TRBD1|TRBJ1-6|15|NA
CASSAGQGADSPLHF
TGTGCCAGCAGTGCCGGACAGGGGGCTGATTCACCCCTCCACTTT
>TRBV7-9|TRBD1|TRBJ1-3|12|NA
CASSPPEGAGYF
TGTGCCAGCAGCCCTCCCGAGGGGGCAGGGTATTTT
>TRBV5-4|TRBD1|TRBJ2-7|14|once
CASSLDRGTYEQYF
TGTGCCAGCAGCTTGGACAGGGGTACCTACGAGCAGTACTTC